The 12 T cell receptor beta chains in this list originate from one sample, sequenced in a study of blood T cell repertoires in COVID-19. The data were produced by immunoSEQ multiplex PCR, yet TCRdb's version contains in-frame clones alone and is incomplete. The sample lists hundreds of thousands of clones, about 91% occurring once. The sample taken for sequencing was PBMCs or T cells enriched from blood (not recorded which). These receptors came from a woman in her 40s who had recovered from COVID-19.

This chain uses TRBV7-8 with TRBJ2-2; 8 bases fit TRBD1. Trimming at V came to 5 bases and at J to 2 bases, leaving 4 bases not matched to a gene. Germline V gene sequence: CDR1 SGHVS, CDR2 FQNEAQ. The length of the CDR3 is 15 residues. The CDR3 here is CASSRGQGNTGELFF. For the CDR3, the DNA is TGTGCCAGCAGCCGCGGACAGGGAAACACCGGGGAGCTGTTTTTT.

V gene TRBV18 combines with J gene TRBJ1-5; 9 bases are shared with TRBD1. Per germline, CDR1 KGHSH and CDR2 LQKENI. This CDR3 region has 13 residues. J gave up 10 bases and V 5 bases, and 6 bases lay outside the gene matches. CDR3 nucleotide sequence: TGTGCCAGCTCAGAGGACAGGGGCGGTCCCCAGCATTTT. Translated, it gives CASSEDRGGPQHF.

CDR3 sequence reads: CSVSRLATDTQYF. DNA of the CDR3: TGCAGCGTTTCAAGACTAGCGACAGATACGCAGTATTTT. This rearrangement joins TRBV29-1 to TRBJ2-3; TRBD2 agrees at 8 bases. CDR1 SQVTM and CDR2 ANQGSEA come from the germline V gene. Trimming at V came to 5 bases and at J to 3 bases, leaving 4 bases not matched to a gene. This CDR3 is built from 13 residues.

The V and J genes are TRBV4-3 and TRBJ1-4; no clear D gene. Germline assignment: CDR1 LGHNA and CDR2 YSLEER. This CDR3 comprises 17 residues. V shed 4 bases and J shed 4 bases, with 19 bases lying between them. The CDR3 sequence: CASSPRVAAGRNEKLFF. Written as DNA, the CDR3 is TGCGCCAGCAGCCCCCGAGTAGCGGCAGGCCGTAATGAAAAACTGTTTTTT.

The chain recombines TRBV11-3 with TRBJ2-7; tentatively, D is TRBD2 (6 bases). From germline, CDR1 is SGHNT and CDR2 YENEEA. Trimming shortened V by 5 bases and J by 2 bases, and 13 bases separated the two germline ends. This CDR3 is built from 14 residues. CDR3 sequence (DNA): TGTGCCAGCAGCCGTGGAGGGTCCACCTACGAGCAGTACTTC. Protein product: CASSRGGSTYEQYF. Drawing the rest from reference TRBV11-3 and TRBJ2-7, the complete variable domain is EAGVVQSPRYKIIEKKQPVAFWCNPISGHNTLYWYLQNLGQGPELLIRYENEEAVDDSQLPKDRFSAERLKGVDSTLKIQPAELGDSAVYLCASSRGGSTYEQYFGPGTRLTVT.

The chain joins TRBV7-3 to TRBJ1-4; no clear D. V was cut by 2 bases and J by 5 bases, with 6 bases left in between. Germline V gene data show CDR1 as SGHTA and CDR2 as FQGTGA. The length of the CDR3 is 13 residues. The CDR3 bases are TGTGCCAGCAGCTTAGGAGTAAATGAAAAACTGTTTTTT. Its protein is CASSLGVNEKLFF.

The rearrangement links TRBV23-1 to TRBJ1-1, with D hard to call. TRBV23-1 is marked as an open reading frame, function uncertain. Trimming stripped 11 bases from V and 1 base from J, with 17 bases between. The CDR3 loop spans 14 amino acids. The CDR3 DNA is TGCGCCCGTATAAGGGAGGCGAGGAACACTGAAGCTTTCTTT. Its translation: CARIREARNTEAFF.

The J gene is TRBJ2-1, the V gene TRBV29-1; D gene ambiguous. Trimming stripped 0 bases from V and 6 bases from J, with 9 bases between. The CDR3 spans 13 residues. In germline, CDR1 is SQVTM, CDR2 ANQGSEA. The CDR3 sequence: CSVEEPLVNEQFF. The CDR3 DNA is TGCAGCGTTGAAGAGCCCCTAGTCAATGAGCAGTTCTTC.

The chain joins TRBV18 to TRBJ1-2; 8 bases match TRBD1. V was pared by 6 bases and J by 8 bases, with 5 bases of the junction left unmatched. The CDR3 length is 12 residues. From germline, CDR1 is KGHSH and CDR2 LQKENI. The CDR3 reads CASSPNRGGYTF. In DNA form, the CDR3 reads TGTGCCAGCTCTCCGAACAGGGGGGGCTACACCTTC. Together with reference TRBV18 and TRBJ1-2, the CDR3 gives the full variable domain: NAGVMQNPRHLVRRRGQEARLRCSPMKGHSHVYWYRQLPEEGLKFMVYLQKENIIDESGMPKERFSAEFPKEGPSILRIQQVVRGDSAAYFCASSPNRGGYTFGSGTRLTVV.

The chain uses TRBV7-9 and TRBJ2-5, with 8 positions matching TRBD1. The germline CDR1 and CDR2 sequences are SEHNR and FQNEAQ (reference sequence). The CDR3 length is 15 residues. V was pared by 0 bases and J by 4 bases, with 4 bases of the junction left unmatched. This CDR3 reads CASSLAAGGRETQYF. The CDR3 DNA is TGTGCCAGCAGCTTAGCAGCAGGGGGCAGAGAGACCCAGTACTTC.

The chain couples TRBV2 to TRBJ1-6; D perhaps matches TRBD1 (6 bases). CDR3 length: 14 amino acids. Germline CDR1 reads SNHLY; CDR2 reads FYNNEI. The V and J ends lost 2 bases and 9 bases respectively, with 11 bases between them. For the CDR3, the DNA is TGTGCCAGCAGTGAACAGGTCAGGGGTTCACCCCTCCACTTT. Translation gives CASSEQVRGSPLHF.

The chain joins TRBV4-2 to TRBJ2-7; a weak D match, TRBD2 (6 bases). V was trimmed by 1 base and J by 1 base, leaving 11 bases between them. The CDR3 is 15 amino acids. CDR1 LGHNA and CDR2 YNFKEQ come from the germline V gene. The DNA for the CDR3 is TGTGCCAGCAGCCAAGGGGGGACTGGGTCCTACGAGCAGTACTTC. Residues: CASSQGGTGSYEQYF.